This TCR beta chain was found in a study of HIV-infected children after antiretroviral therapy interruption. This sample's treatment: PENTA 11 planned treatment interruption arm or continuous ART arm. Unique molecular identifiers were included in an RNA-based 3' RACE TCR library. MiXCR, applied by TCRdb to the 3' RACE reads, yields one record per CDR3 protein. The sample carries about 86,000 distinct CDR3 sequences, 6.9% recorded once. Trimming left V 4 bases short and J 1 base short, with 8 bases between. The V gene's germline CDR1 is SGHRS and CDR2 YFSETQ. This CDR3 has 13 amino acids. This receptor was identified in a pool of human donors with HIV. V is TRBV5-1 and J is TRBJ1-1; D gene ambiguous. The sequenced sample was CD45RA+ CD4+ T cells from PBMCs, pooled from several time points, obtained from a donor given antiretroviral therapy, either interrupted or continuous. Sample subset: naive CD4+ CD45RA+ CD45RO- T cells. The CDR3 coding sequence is TGCGCCAGCAGCGTATACAGGAACACTGAAGCTTTCTTT. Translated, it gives CASSVYRNTEAFF.